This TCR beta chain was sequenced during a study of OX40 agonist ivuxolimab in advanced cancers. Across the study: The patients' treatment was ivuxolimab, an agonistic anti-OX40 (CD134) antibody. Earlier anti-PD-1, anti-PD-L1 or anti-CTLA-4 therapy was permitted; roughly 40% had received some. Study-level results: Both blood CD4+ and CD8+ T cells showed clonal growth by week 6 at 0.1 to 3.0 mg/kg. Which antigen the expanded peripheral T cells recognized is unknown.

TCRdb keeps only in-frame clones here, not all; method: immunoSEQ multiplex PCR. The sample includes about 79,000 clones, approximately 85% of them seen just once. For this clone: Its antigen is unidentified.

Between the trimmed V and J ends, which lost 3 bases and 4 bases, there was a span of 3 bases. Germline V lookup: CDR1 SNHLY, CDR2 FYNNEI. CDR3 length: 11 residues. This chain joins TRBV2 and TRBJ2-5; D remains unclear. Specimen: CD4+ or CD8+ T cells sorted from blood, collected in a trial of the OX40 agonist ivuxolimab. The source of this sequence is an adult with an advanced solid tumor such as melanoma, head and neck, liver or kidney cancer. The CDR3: CASSEVETQYF. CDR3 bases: TGTGCCAGCAGTGAGGTAGAGACCCAGTACTTC.